This T cell receptor beta chain was found in a study of STAT5B mutations in CD4+ large granular lymphocyte leukemia. V lost 6 bases, J lost 2 bases, and 16 bases stayed unmatched. The CDR3 has 18 residues. CDR1 is LNHDA, CDR2 SQIVND, per germline (reference sequence). Sequenced by immunoSEQ multiplex PCR; TCRdb stores in-frame clones only, minus some. The repertoire holds about 45,000 clones, with around 86% as singletons. This sequence originates from a human donor in good health. The chain is built from TRBV19 and TRBJ2-7; 10 bases line up with TRBD2. Sequences were obtained from CD4+ T cells from blood buffy coats. The CDR3 loop reads CASSSGVAGGTIPYEQYF. The CDR3 coding sequence is TGTGCCAGTAGCAGTGGTGTAGCGGGAGGAACGATCCCCTACGAGCAGTACTTC.